This section outlines one T cell receptor beta chain sequence together with its context. These data originate in a study of T cell changes during pregnancy in multiple sclerosis. Profiled with immunoSEQ multiplex PCR; TCRdb holds only in-frame clones, not every one. The sample lists some 26,000 clones, about nine tenths occurring once. This CDR3 spans 16 amino acids. Trimming removed 0 bases from V and 1 base from J; junction bases left unmatched: 5. Germline V gene lookup returns CDR1 SQVTM and CDR2 ANQGSEA. This clonotype originated in a female donor in good health, enrolled as a control in a pregnancy study. This sequence joins TRBV29-1 and TRBJ2-5; 10 nucleotides match TRBD1. The source material was CD4+ T cells from peripheral blood mononuclear cells, sampled in the first trimester of pregnancy. The CDR3 sequence is CSVEDIRTGGQETQYF. The CDR3, as DNA: TGCAGCGTTGAAGATATCAGGACAGGGGGCCAAGAGACCCAGTACTTC.